This passage covers 27 T cell receptor beta chains from one sample sequenced in a study of identical twins. TCRdb re-analysed the 5' RACE reads in MiXCR, keeping a single row per CDR3 protein. This sample yields 1.5 million to 2 million distinct CDR3 sequences, of which around 33% are seen a single time; approximately 0.25% belongs to the top ten. The specimen sequenced was cord blood. The receptors derive from a newborn girl in good health.

The rearrangement joins TRBV7-9 to TRBJ1-2; D not resolved. The CDR3 has 14 residues. V was shortened by 1 base and J by 4 bases, with 10 bases between the two germline ends. In germline, CDR1 is SEHNR, CDR2 FQNEAQ (reference sequence). The CDR3 sequence is CASSLGVFPYGYTF. CDR3 in DNA: TGTGCCAGCAGCTTAGGGGTTTTCCCCTATGGCTACACCTTC.

This chain links TRBV7-9 with TRBJ2-5, with 8 nucleotides matching TRBD1. CDR1 is SEHNR and CDR2 is FQNEAQ in the germline V gene (reference sequence). V shed 5 bases, J shed 5 bases, and the junction held 16 bases outside the gene matches. CDR3 size: 17 residues. Here the CDR3 DNA reads TGTGCCAGCAGCCCTTTGAGATCGACAGGGGCCGGGGAGACCCAGTACTTC. It is translated as CASSPLRSTGAGETQYF.

The chain employs TRBV9 and TRBJ1-2; the D gene is possibly TRBD1 (6 bases). The CDR3 is made up of 15 amino acids. Germline V CDR1 and CDR2: SGDLS, YYNGEE. V was shortened by 0 bases and J by 5 bases, with 14 bases between the two germline ends. CDR3 bases: TGTGCCAGCAGCGTAGCAGGGGCGCCGGGGTATGGCTACACCTTC. Translated, it gives CASSVAGAPGYGYTF.

The V call is TRBV12-5, the J call TRBJ1-1; perhaps TRBD1 as D (5 bases). This CDR3 region has 15 residues. Germline lookup yields CDR1 LGHNT and CDR2 FRNRAP. V was cut by 0 bases and J by 4 bases, with 12 bases left in between. The CDR3 coding sequence is TGTGCTAGTGGTTTGGTGACAGCGTCGGCCACTGAAGCTTTCTTT. It yields the protein CASGLVTASATEAFF.

As concerns this clonotype: One end of the junction does not line up with germline, which may come from a read error. The chain employs TRBV12-3 or TRBV12-4 and TRBJ2-1; D ambiguous. This CDR3 has 11 amino acids. CDR3 amino acids: CAGSRDNEQFF. The CDR3 DNA reads as TGTGCCGGCAGTAGGGACAATGAGCAGTTCTTC.

The chain carries TRBV6-6 and TRBJ2-5; maybe TRBD2 (5 bases). V dropped 7 bases and J dropped 9 bases, with 15 bases sitting between them. The CDR3 is made up of 12 amino acids. Germline CDR1 MNHNY, CDR2 SVGAGI (reference sequence). This CDR3 is CASTSLPEAQYF. In nucleotides, the CDR3 is TGTGCCAGCACATCACTACCGGAGGCCCAGTACTTC.

This chain uses TRBV29-1 with TRBJ1-1; D is unclear. The CDR3 runs 14 residues. V was trimmed by 7 bases and J by 1 base, leaving 16 bases between them. Germline V gene data show CDR1 as SQVTM and CDR2 as ANQGSEA. This CDR3 reads CSAHKGAWNTEAFF. In nucleotides, the CDR3 is TGCAGCGCCCATAAGGGCGCTTGGAACACTGAAGCTTTCTTT.

DNA of the CDR3: TGTGCCAGCAGTTTGGGTGACAGGCGAGTCACAGATACGCAGTATTTT. Protein sequence: CASSLGDRRVTDTQYF. The V call is TRBV28, the J call TRBJ2-3; possibly TRBD1 for D (6 bases). This CDR3 contains 16 residues. With 3 bases removed from V and 2 bases from J, the gap between germline ends came to 15 bases. Germline V CDR1 and CDR2: MDHEN, SYDVKM.

The chain combines TRBV12-3 or TRBV12-4 with TRBJ1-4, with 8 bases fitting TRBD1. The CDR3 has 16 residues. V dropped 6 bases and J dropped 6; count of bases not matched to a gene: 12. CDR3 coding DNA: TGTGCCAGCAGCCAATCGCGGACAGGGAGGTATGAAAAACTGTTTTTT. Encoded protein: CASSQSRTGRYEKLFF.

This clonotype occurred many times. V is TRBV10-3 and J is TRBJ2-5; 7 bases map to TRBD1. The germline CDR1 and CDR2 sequences are ENHRY and SYGVKD. Germline trimming cut 6 bases from V and 4 bases from J; bases unmatched to any gene: 5. The CDR3 has 13 amino acids. The CDR3 nucleotides read TGTGCCATCAGAGGGACAGAAGCAGAGACCCAGTACTTC. It encodes CAIRGTEAETQYF.

This chain joins TRBV11-2 and TRBJ1-2; a weak D match, TRBD1 (6 bases). V was cut by 3 bases and J by 4 bases, with 15 bases left in between. This CDR3 region has 15 residues. The germline CDR1 and CDR2 sequences are SGHAT and FQNNGV. The CDR3 spells CASSFFRGASYGYTF. Here the CDR3 DNA reads TGTGCCAGCAGCTTTTTCCGGGGGGCGAGCTATGGCTACACCTTC.

The CDR3 DNA is TGTGCCAGCAGCTTAGATAAGGGCTGGCGGGAGGGCCTATTTAATGAGCAGTTCTTC. It yields the protein CASSLDKGWREGLFNEQFF. The chain is built from TRBV7-2 and TRBJ2-1, with 9 bases matching TRBD2. The CDR3 sequence is 19 residues long. V trimming: 1 base; J trimming: 7 bases; junction bases outside the gene matches: 17. In germline, CDR1 is SGHTA, CDR2 FQGNSA.

This clonotype has just a few counts. One end of the junction does not line up with germline, which may come from a read error. The V call is TRBV29-1, the J call TRBJ1-2; 7 positions match TRBD1. Per germline, CDR1 SQVTM and CDR2 ANQGSEA. This CDR3 region has 13 residues. The chain's CDR3 is CSVKDRAEAGYTF. The CDR3 DNA reads as TGCAGCGTTAAAGACAGGGCCGAAGCTGGCTACACCTTC.

The chain employs TRBV10-3 and TRBJ1-5, with 7 bases lining up with TRBD1. V lost 4 bases to trimming and J lost 4 bases; unmatched junction nucleotides: 7. This CDR3 has 15 residues. Germline V gene lookup returns CDR1 ENHRY and CDR2 SYGVKD. CDR3 sequence reads: CAISGTGTVNQPQHF. CDR3 coding DNA: TGTGCCATCAGTGGGACCGGGACAGTAAATCAGCCCCAGCATTTT.

There are many counts of this clonotype. This chain connects TRBV28 to TRBJ2-6; 11 bases map to TRBD2. The junction had 7 bases not matched to a gene; V was cut back by 5 bases and J by 4 bases. The CDR3 has 17 residues. Germline V lookup: CDR1 MDHEN, CDR2 SYDVKM. The CDR3 sequence is CASSLLAGGAGANVLTF. The CDR3 DNA reads TGTGCCAGCAGTCTGCTAGCGGGAGGTGCAGGGGCCAACGTCCTGACTTTC.

This rearrangement joins TRBV20-1 to TRBJ2-7; D not resolved. V was shortened by 4 bases and J by 3 bases, with 13 bases between the two germline ends. Germline values: CDR1 DFQATT, CDR2 SNEGSKA (reference sequence). The CDR3 loop spans 13 amino acids. CDR3 region: CSAKYLDGYEQYF. DNA for the CDR3: TGCAGTGCTAAGTATCTGGACGGCTACGAGCAGTACTTC.

This clonotype was observed many times. The rearrangement joins TRBV4-2 to TRBJ2-1; weak D call: TRBD2 (6 bases). V lost 2 bases and J 2 bases, leaving 7 bases between the germline ends. The CDR3 length is 14 residues. Germline V gene lookup returns CDR1 LGHNA and CDR2 YNFKEQ. DNA of the CDR3: TGTGCCAGCAGCCAAAGGAGGGCCTACAATGAGCAGTTCTTC. Protein: CASSQRRAYNEQFF.

This clonotype has a handful of counts. The CDR3: CASSPTNGAINYGYTF. DNA for the CDR3: TGCGCCAGCAGCCCCACAAACGGGGCAATTAACTATGGCTACACCTTC. This chain uses TRBV4-1 with TRBJ1-2; perhaps TRBD1 as D (5 bases). Trimming took off 4 bases at V and 1 base at J, with 16 bases between the two ends. Germline values: CDR1 MGHRA, CDR2 YSYEKL. This CDR3 is built from 16 residues.

The CDR3 DNA sequence: TGTGCCAGCAGCGCGCTCCCCAGCGGGGGCACTAGCACAGATACGCAGTATTTT. Translation gives CASSALPSGGTSTDTQYF. This chain uses TRBV9 with TRBJ2-3, with 8 positions matching TRBD2. This CDR3 is built from 18 residues. With 3 bases clipped from V and 0 bases from J, the junction kept 12 bases outside the gene matches. In germline, CDR1 is SGDLS, CDR2 YYNGEE. The full variable domain, its missing parts supplied by reference TRBV9 and TRBJ2-3, is DSGVTQTPKHLITATGQRVTLRCSPRSGDLSVYWYQQSLDQGLQFLIQYYNGEERAKGNILERFSAQQFPDLHSELNLSSLELGDSALYFCASSALPSGGTSTDTQYFGPGTRLTVL.

This sequence joins TRBV13 and TRBJ2-5; D may correspond to TRBD1 or TRBD2 (5 bases each). The CDR3 loop spans 14 amino acids. The germline V gene encodes CDR1 PRHDT and CDR2 FYEKMQ (reference sequence). The ends were cut back, 2 bases at V and 6 bases at J, with 13 bases in the middle. The CDR3 DNA is TGTGCCAGCAGCTTAAGGGACCCGCTTCAGACCCAGTACTTC. Amino acids: CASSLRDPLQTQYF.

The chain employs TRBV24-1 and TRBJ2-1, with 9 bases fitting TRBD2. CDR1 and CDR2 (germline): KGHDR, SFDVKD. This CDR3 comprises 15 residues. V lost 6 bases and J lost 7; bases outside the gene matches: 9. The CDR3 DNA reads TGTGCCACCAGTCATAGAGCGGGGGGCTTGAATGAGCAGTTCTTC. Its translation: CATSHRAGGLNEQFF.

The gene calls are TRBV6-1 and TRBJ2-5; 11 nucleotides align to TRBD2. The CDR3 consists of 17 residues. Germline V gene lookup returns CDR1 MNHNS and CDR2 SASEGT. The junction had 14 bases not matched to a gene; V was cut back by 0 bases and J by 11 bases. The CDR3 loop reads CASSEAGTSGPYNEQYF. The CDR3 coding sequence is TGTGCCAGCAGTGAAGCGGGGACTAGCGGTCCCTACAATGAGCAGTACTTC.

The chain recombines TRBV10-1 with TRBJ2-7; no reliable D call. CDR3 length equals 13 residues. V was cut by 4 bases and J by 4 bases, with 11 bases left in between. CDR1 is WNHNN and CDR2 is SYGVQD in the germline V gene (reference sequence). The CDR3 is CASSGPKRYEQYF. Here the CDR3 DNA reads TGCGCCAGCAGTGGGCCCAAGAGGTACGAGCAGTACTTC.

This clonotype was counted a few times. The chain uses TRBV29-1 and TRBJ2-1, with a possible D match to TRBD2 (6 bases). The germline V gene encodes CDR1 SQVTM and CDR2 ANQGSEA. Trimming pared 0 bases from V and 5 bases from J, leaving 11 bases between. The CDR3 sequence is 14 residues long. The CDR3 DNA reads as TGCAGCGTTGAAGATCGTCCGGGGGACAATGAGCAGTTCTTC. Protein product: CSVEDRPGDNEQFF.

The V and J genes are TRBV5-4 and TRBJ2-5; tentative D call: TRBD2 (6 bases). The V gene's germline CDR1 is SGHNT and CDR2 YYREEE (reference sequence). This CDR3 has 15 residues. Trimming pared 1 base from V and 2 bases from J, leaving 12 bases between. CDR3 sequence reads: CASSLRSAGQETQYF. Written as DNA, the CDR3 is TGTGCCAGCAGCTTGAGGTCGGCGGGGCAAGAGACCCAGTACTTC.

The V call is TRBV11-2, the J call TRBJ2-3, with unresolved D. The germline V gene encodes CDR1 SGHAT and CDR2 FQNNGV. The CDR3 is 14 residues long. V was shortened by 3 bases and J by 0 bases, with 7 bases between the two germline ends. This chain's CDR3 is CASSFTESTDTQYF. CDR3 DNA sequence: TGTGCCAGCAGCTTCACAGAGAGCACAGATACGCAGTATTTT.

This clonotype appeared a few times. The chain recombines TRBV29-1 with TRBJ1-1, with D possibly matching TRBD1 (5 bases). The V gene's germline CDR1 is SQVTM and CDR2 ANQGSEA. Trimming took off 3 bases at V and 8 bases at J, with 13 bases between the two ends. The length of the CDR3 is 12 residues. The CDR3 loop is CSVDRGSMEAFF. CDR3 DNA sequence: TGCAGCGTTGATAGGGGTAGCATGGAAGCTTTCTTT.